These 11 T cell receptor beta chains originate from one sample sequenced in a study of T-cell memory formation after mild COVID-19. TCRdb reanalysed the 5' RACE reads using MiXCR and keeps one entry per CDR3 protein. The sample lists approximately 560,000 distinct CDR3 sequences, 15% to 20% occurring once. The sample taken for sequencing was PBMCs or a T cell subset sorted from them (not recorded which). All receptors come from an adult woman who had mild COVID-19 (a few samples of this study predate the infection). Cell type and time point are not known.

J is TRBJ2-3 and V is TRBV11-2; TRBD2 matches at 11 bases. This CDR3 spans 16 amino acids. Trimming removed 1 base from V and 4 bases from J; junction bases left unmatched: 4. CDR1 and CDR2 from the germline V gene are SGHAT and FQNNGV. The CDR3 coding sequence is TGTGCCAGCAGCTTAGGACTAGCGGGAACCCCAGATACGCAGTATTTT. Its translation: CASSLGLAGTPDTQYF. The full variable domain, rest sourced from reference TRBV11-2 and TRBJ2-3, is EAGVAQSPRYKIIEKRQSVAFWCNPISGHATLYWYQQILGQGPKLLIQFQNNGVVDDSQLPKDRFSAERLKGVDSTLKIQPAKLEDSAVYLCASSLGLAGTPDTQYFGPGTRLTVL.

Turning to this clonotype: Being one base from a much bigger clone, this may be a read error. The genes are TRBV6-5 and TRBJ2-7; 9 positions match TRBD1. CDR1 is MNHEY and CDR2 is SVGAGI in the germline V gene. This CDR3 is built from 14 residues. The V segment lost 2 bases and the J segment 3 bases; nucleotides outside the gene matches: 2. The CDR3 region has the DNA TGTGCCAGCAGTTACGCGGGACAGGGCTACGAGCAGTACTTC. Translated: CASSYAGQGYEQYF.

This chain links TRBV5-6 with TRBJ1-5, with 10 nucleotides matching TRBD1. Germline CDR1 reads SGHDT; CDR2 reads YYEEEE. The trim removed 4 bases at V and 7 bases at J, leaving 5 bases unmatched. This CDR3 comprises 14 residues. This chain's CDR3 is CASSEGQGYQPQHF. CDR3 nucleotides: TGTGCCAGCAGCGAGGGACAGGGGTACCAGCCCCAGCATTTT. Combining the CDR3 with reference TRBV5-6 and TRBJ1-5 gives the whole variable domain DAGVTQSPTHLIKTRGQQVTLRCSPKSGHDTVSWYQQALGQGPQFIFQYYEEEERQRGNFPDRFSGHQFPNYSSELNVNALLLGDSALYLCASSEGQGYQPQHFGDGTRLSIL.

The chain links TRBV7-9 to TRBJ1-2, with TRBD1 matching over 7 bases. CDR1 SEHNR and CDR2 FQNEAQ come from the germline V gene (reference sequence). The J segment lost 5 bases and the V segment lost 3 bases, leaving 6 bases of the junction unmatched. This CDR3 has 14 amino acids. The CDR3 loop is CASSLGQIEYGYTF. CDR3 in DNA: TGTGCCAGCAGCTTGGGACAGATCGAGTATGGCTACACCTTC. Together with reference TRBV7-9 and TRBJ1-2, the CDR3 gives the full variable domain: DTGVSQNPRHKITKRGQNVTFRCDPISEHNRLYWYRQTLGQGPEFLTYFQNEAQLEKSRLLSDRFSAERPKGSFSTLEIQRTEQGDSAMYLCASSLGQIEYGYTFGSGTRLTVV.

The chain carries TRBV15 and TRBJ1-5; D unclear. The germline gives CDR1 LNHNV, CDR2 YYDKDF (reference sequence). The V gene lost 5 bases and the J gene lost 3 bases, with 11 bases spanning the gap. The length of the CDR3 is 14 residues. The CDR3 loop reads CATSGRTDNQPQHF. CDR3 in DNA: TGTGCCACCAGCGGACGGACGGACAATCAGCCCCAGCATTTT.

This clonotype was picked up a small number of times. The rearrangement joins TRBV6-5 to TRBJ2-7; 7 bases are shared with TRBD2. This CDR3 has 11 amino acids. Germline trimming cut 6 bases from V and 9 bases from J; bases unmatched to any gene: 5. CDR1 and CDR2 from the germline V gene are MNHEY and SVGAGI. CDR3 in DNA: TGTGCCAGCAGGACTAGCATCGGGCAGTACTTC. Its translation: CASRTSIGQYF.

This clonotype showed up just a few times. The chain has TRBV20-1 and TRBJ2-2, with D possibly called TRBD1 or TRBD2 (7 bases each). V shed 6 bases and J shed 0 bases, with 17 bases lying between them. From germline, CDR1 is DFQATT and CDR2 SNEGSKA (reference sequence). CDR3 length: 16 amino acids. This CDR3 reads CSARGGGLTNTGELFF. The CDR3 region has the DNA TGCAGTGCCAGGGGGGGAGGTCTCACGAACACCGGGGAGCTGTTTTTT.

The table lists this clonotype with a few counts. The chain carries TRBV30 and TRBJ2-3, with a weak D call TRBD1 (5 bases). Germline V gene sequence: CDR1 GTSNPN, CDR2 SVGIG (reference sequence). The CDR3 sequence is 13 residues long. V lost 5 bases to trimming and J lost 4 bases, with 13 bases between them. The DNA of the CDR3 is TGTGCCTGGGGGATCAGGGCCGCAGATACGCAGTATTTT. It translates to CAWGIRAADTQYF.

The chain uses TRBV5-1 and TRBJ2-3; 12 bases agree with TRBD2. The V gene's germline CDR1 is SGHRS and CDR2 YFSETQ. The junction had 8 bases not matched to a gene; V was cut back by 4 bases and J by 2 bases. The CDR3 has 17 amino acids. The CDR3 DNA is TGCGCCAGCAGCCGGGGGACTAGCGGGTTAAACACAGATACGCAGTATTTT. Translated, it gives CASSRGTSGLNTDTQYF. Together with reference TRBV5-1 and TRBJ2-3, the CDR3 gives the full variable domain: KAGVTQTPRYLIKTRGQQVTLSCSPISGHRSVSWYQQTPGQGLQFLFEYFSETQRNKGNFPGRFSGRQFSNSRSEMNVSTLELGDSALYLCASSRGTSGLNTDTQYFGPGTRLTVL.

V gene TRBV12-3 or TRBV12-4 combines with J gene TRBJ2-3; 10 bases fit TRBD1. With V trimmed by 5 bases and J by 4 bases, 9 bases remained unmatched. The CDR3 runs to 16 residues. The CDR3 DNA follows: TGTGCCAGCAGTCCAATCTCCGGGACAGGGGCAGATACGCAGTATTTT. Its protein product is CASSPISGTGADTQYF.

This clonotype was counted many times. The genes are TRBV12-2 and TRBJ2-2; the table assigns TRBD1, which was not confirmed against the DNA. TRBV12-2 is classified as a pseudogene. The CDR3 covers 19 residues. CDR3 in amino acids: CASRLGRAMRGRNTGELFF. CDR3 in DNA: TGTGCAAGTCGCTTAGGCCGGGCCATGCGGGGCCGCAACACCGGGGAGCTGTTTTTT.